Each of the 13 T cell receptor beta chains below was sequenced from the same sample in a study of blood T cells in healthy people across ages. The use of a sample-barcoded 5' primer and a J-beta primer mix characterized a second PCR of roughly 6 to 12 cycles. From the 5' RACE reads, TCRdb called clonotypes with MiXCR, one entry per CDR3 protein. The sample gives about 780,000 distinct CDR3 sequences, around 50% of which show up once; around 18% is in the top ten. The specimen sequenced was blood. The source is a man of 80 years or more in good health.

This clonotype was observed a single time. The chain couples TRBV5-6 to TRBJ2-3, with D possibly matching TRBD1 (6 bases). The CDR3 is made up of 15 amino acids. V lost 3 bases, J lost 0 bases, and 11 bases lay in between. Germline CDR1 and CDR2: SGHDT and YYEEEE. CDR3 region: CASSYGQTSTDTQYF. The CDR3 coding sequence is TGTGCCAGCAGCTACGGACAGACGAGCACAGATACGCAGTATTTT.

The rearrangement links TRBV6-5 to TRBJ2-1; 7 positions match TRBD2. The J segment lost 10 bases and the V segment lost 0 bases, leaving 9 bases of the junction unmatched. Per the germline V gene, CDR1 is MNHEY and CDR2 is SVGAGI. The CDR3 is made up of 15 amino acids. DNA of the CDR3: TGTGCCAGCAGTTACTCGGGGGGGGTCTTCAACGAGCAGTTCTTC. Amino acids: CASSYSGGVFNEQFF.

The chain employs TRBV5-1 and TRBJ2-1, with 14 bases matching TRBD2. The CDR3 spans 18 residues. The J segment lost 1 base and the V segment lost 4 bases, leaving 7 bases of the junction unmatched. Germline V gene data show CDR1 as SGHRS and CDR2 as YFSETQ. The DNA of the CDR3 is TGCGCCAGCAGCCCCGGGACTAGCGGGGGCGCGTCCTACAATGAGCAGTTCTTC. It translates to CASSPGTSGGASYNEQFF.

The chain joins TRBV12-3 or TRBV12-4 to TRBJ1-5; no clear D gene. Trimming took 5 bases from V and 4 from J, leaving 9 bases between them. The CDR3 is 13 amino acids. CDR3 sequence: CASSPQVNQPQHF. The DNA of the CDR3 is TGTGCCAGCAGTCCCCAGGTAAATCAGCCCCAGCATTTT.

The CDR3 loop reads CASSSNGGRLNTEAFF. CDR3 bases: TGTGCCAGCAGTTCAAACGGGGGGAGATTGAACACTGAAGCTTTCTTT. The chain couples TRBV7-2 to TRBJ1-1; D is perhaps TRBD1 (5 bases). The CDR3 has 16 residues. Germline lookup yields CDR1 SGHTA and CDR2 FQGNSA. V was clipped by 6 bases and J by 0 bases, with 17 bases between them.

This chain joins TRBV25-1 and TRBJ1-2; D gene unclear. Trimming took off 3 bases at V and 6 bases at J, with 11 bases between the two ends. Germline values: CDR1 MGHDK, CDR2 SYGVNS. The CDR3 totals 13 residues. CDR3 DNA sequence: TGTGCCAGCAGTGAGAGGAGGACGGATGGCTACACCTTC. This encodes CASSERRTDGYTF.

The V gene is TRBV7-2, the J gene TRBJ2-3; D gene ambiguous. Trimming took 1 base from V and 5 from J, leaving 13 bases between them. The CDR3 has 15 residues. Germline-derived CDR1 and CDR2 are SGHTA and FQGNSA. In nucleotides, the CDR3 is TGTGCCAGCAGCTTAGGTCTAGTAGGCCAAGATACGCAGTATTTT. Amino acid sequence: CASSLGLVGQDTQYF.

This rearrangement joins TRBV28 to TRBJ1-2; no definite D call. Germline assignment: CDR1 MDHEN and CDR2 SYDVKM. This CDR3 has 14 amino acids. Deletions cut 3 bases from V and 1 base from J, with 9 bases between. CDR3 sequence reads: CASSFRGLNYGYTF. In DNA form, the CDR3 reads TGTGCCAGCAGTTTCCGCGGTCTTAACTATGGCTACACCTTC.

This chain connects TRBV24-1 to TRBJ2-3; D tentatively fits TRBD1 or TRBD2 (5 bases each). Trimming cost V 3 bases and J 3 bases, with 15 bases left between them. The CDR3 runs 16 residues. Germline CDR1 KGHDR, CDR2 SFDVKD. CDR3 amino acids: CATSDPGTGRTDTQYF. The CDR3, as DNA: TGTGCCACCAGTGATCCCGGGACCGGGCGGACAGATACGCAGTATTTT.

This clonotype came up a few times. One end of the junction varies from germline; a read error may be responsible. The chain is built from TRBV2 and TRBJ2-2; D may correspond to TRBD1 or TRBD2 (5 bases each). CDR3 length equals 15 residues. CDR1 and CDR2 (germline): SNHLY, FYNNEI. CDR3 sequence reads: CASSFAGTNTGELFF. CDR3 DNA sequence: TGTGCCAGCAGTTTCGCCGGGACGAACACTGGGGAGCTGTTTTTT.

CDR3: CSAPLDAGTRRPQHF. CDR3 nucleotide sequence: TGCAGTGCTCCTTTGGATGCAGGGACTCGCCGGCCCCAGCATTTT. The J gene is TRBJ1-5, the V gene TRBV20-1; the D gene is possibly TRBD1 (5 bases). The V gene lost 5 bases and the J gene lost 9 bases, with 23 bases spanning the gap. This CDR3 spans 15 amino acids. From germline, CDR1 is DFQATT and CDR2 SNEGSKA (reference sequence).

V gene TRBV20-1 combines with J gene TRBJ2-7; a weak D match, TRBD2 (6 bases). CDR3 length: 14 amino acids. Trimming removed 6 bases from V and 7 bases from J, with 22 bases in between. Per the germline V gene, CDR1 is DFQATT and CDR2 is SNEGSKA (reference sequence). CDR3 region: CSAPAGGPGSEQYF. In DNA, the CDR3 is TGCAGTGCCCCTGCTGGAGGGCCAGGATCTGAGCAGTACTTC.

A few counts support this clonotype. This may arise from a read error, as a much more abundant clone is one base away. The chain couples TRBV5-5 to TRBJ2-7, with TRBD2 identical over 15 bases. This CDR3 has 15 residues. Per the germline V gene, CDR1 is SGHKS and CDR2 is YYEKEE (reference sequence). Trimming at V came to 4 bases and at J to 3 bases, leaving 2 bases not matched to a gene. The CDR3, as DNA: TGTGCCAGCAGCATGGGACTAGCGGGAGGCTACGAGCAGTACTTC. Protein sequence: CASSMGLAGGYEQYF.